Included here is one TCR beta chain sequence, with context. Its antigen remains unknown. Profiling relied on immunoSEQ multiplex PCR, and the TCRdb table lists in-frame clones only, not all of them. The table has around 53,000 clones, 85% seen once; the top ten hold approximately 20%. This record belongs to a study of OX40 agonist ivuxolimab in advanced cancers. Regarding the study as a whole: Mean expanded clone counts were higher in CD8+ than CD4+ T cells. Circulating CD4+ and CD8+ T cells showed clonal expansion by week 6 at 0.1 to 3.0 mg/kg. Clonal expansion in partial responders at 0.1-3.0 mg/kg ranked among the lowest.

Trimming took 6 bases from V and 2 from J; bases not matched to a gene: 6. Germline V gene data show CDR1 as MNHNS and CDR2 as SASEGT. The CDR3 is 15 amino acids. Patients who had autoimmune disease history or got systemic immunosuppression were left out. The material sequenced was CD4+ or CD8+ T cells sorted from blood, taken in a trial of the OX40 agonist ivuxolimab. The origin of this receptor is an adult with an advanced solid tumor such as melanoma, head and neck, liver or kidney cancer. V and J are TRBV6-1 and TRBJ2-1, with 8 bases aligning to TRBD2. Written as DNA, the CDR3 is TGTGCCAGCAGAGTTAGCGGGGCCACCTACAATGAGCAGTTCTTC. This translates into CASRVSGATYNEQFF.